One sample yielded the 24 T cell receptor beta chains listed below, sequenced in a study of identical twins (TCRdb year 2016). Library method: 5' RACE. Reads for this sample came from an Illumina HiSeq 2000. TCRdb handled the public reads itself, with Q25 trimming in fastp and clone calling in MiXCR, and kept productive beta chains. Every distinct CDR3 protein forms one entry, paired with its most common genes and DNA. The sample table shows just under 650,000 distinct CDR3 sequences, and about 7.6% are seen once. In total, the top ten clones hold about 1.6% of the sample. These data were also filed under a second study, of yellow fever vaccine responses in identical twins.

Material: PBMCs. The receptor set was obtained from a woman between 18 and 30 years old in good health.

This clonotype was counted a few times. The rearrangement joins TRBV24-1 to TRBJ2-5; perhaps TRBD2 as D (5 bases). The CDR3 consists of 17 residues. The V gene lost 0 bases and the J gene lost 5 bases, with 18 bases spanning the gap. Germline V gene sequence: CDR1 KGHDR, CDR2 SFDVKD. The CDR3 DNA reads as TGTGCCACCAGTGATTTGCTCCCCTCGGGATTTGCTGAGACCCAGTACTTC. It encodes CATSDLLPSGFAETQYF.

The sample holds many counts of this clonotype. The chain employs TRBV28 and TRBJ2-3, with no clear D. The CDR3 consists of 12 residues. V lost 4 bases and J lost 6, with 8 bases in between. Germline V gives CDR1 MDHEN, CDR2 SYDVKM. The CDR3 DNA is TGTGCCAGCAGTTGGGGTGCGGATACGCAGTATTTT. Protein product: CASSWGADTQYF.

In the case of this clonotype: A much larger clone lies a single base off, so this may be a read error. CDR3 nucleotide sequence: TGTACCAGCAGAGACGGGACAGGTCGGGAGCAGTACGTC. It codes for CTSRDGTGREQYV. This chain joins TRBV6-1 and TRBJ2-7, with 8 bases matching TRBD1. The germline V gene has CDR1 MNHNS and CDR2 SASEGT. The CDR3 sequence is 13 residues long.

The genes are TRBV4-1 and TRBJ1-6; D might be TRBD1 (6 bases). CDR3 length: 16 residues. CDR1 and CDR2 (germline): MGHRA, YSYEKL. V lost 2 bases and J lost 9, with 17 bases in between. In DNA form, the CDR3 reads TGCGCCAGCAGCCAACCCCGGACAGCGGGGATTTCACCCCTCCACTTT. Its protein product is CASSQPRTAGISPLHF.

This chain joins TRBV24-1 and TRBJ2-7; 8 positions match TRBD2. The CDR3 has 12 amino acids. Per the germline V gene, CDR1 is KGHDR and CDR2 is SFDVKD. Germline trimming cut 4 bases from V and 10 bases from J; bases unmatched to any gene: 5. The CDR3 loop is CATSDPGGGQYF. The DNA for the CDR3 is TGTGCCACCAGTGACCCCGGGGGGGGTCAGTACTTC.

This clonotype has only a few counts. V is TRBV28 and J is TRBJ2-5, with D maybe TRBD1 (6 bases). This CDR3 contains 14 residues. Trimming removed 6 bases from V and 4 bases from J, with 15 bases in between. Germline assignment: CDR1 MDHEN and CDR2 SYDVKM. The DNA of the CDR3 is TGTGCCAGCAGCTCTCCGGGACACGGAGAGACCCAGTACTTC. Its translation is CASSSPGHGETQYF.

This clonotype was counted at least ten times. The rearrangement joins TRBV7-9 to TRBJ1-6; the match to TRBD1 covers 8 bases. Germline assignment: CDR1 SEHNR and CDR2 FQNEAQ (reference sequence). This CDR3 contains 15 residues. V gave up 5 bases and J gave up 6 bases; unmatched junction bases: 6. CDR3 in amino acids: CASSPDGQGNSPLHF. DNA for the CDR3: TGTGCCAGCAGCCCCGATGGACAGGGTAATTCACCCCTCCACTTT. The full variable domain, completed using reference TRBV7-9 and TRBJ1-6, is DTGVSQNPRHKITKRGQNVTFRCDPISEHNRLYWYRQTLGQGPEFLTYFQNEAQLEKSRLLSDRFSAERPKGSFSTLEIQRTEQGDSAMYLCASSPDGQGNSPLHFGNGTRLTVT.

This clonotype was picked up a small number of times. The chain couples TRBV7-9 to TRBJ2-1; D remains unclear. V was shortened by 4 bases and J by 15 bases, with 16 bases between the two germline ends. The CDR3 is made up of 12 amino acids. From germline, CDR1 is SEHNR and CDR2 FQNEAQ (reference sequence). CDR3: CASSSRHPHLFF. CDR3 DNA: TGTGCCAGCAGCTCCCGACACCCCCACCTGTTCTTC.

The chain has TRBV6-1 and TRBJ2-7; D is possibly TRBD1 or TRBD2 (5 bases each). The CDR3 length is 15 residues. Germline V gene data show CDR1 as MNHNS and CDR2 as SASEGT. V gave up 10 bases and J gave up 6 bases, with 25 bases separating them. CDR3 nucleotide sequence: TGTGCCATCGGGACCAGGGACGCTTTTTTGGGCGAGCAGTACTTC. Protein: CAIGTRDAFLGEQYF.

This clonotype showed up many times. The chain couples TRBV29-1 to TRBJ2-5, with 10 bases matching TRBD2. This CDR3 contains 15 residues. Germline trimming cut 1 base from V and 4 bases from J; bases unmatched to any gene: 6. Germline V gene sequence: CDR1 SQVTM, CDR2 ANQGSEA. Written as DNA, the CDR3 is TGCAGCGTTGAAGGCCCTAGCGGGAGCGGAGAGACCCAGTACTTC. Amino acids: CSVEGPSGSGETQYF.

This chain connects TRBV2 to TRBJ2-2, with no clear D. This CDR3 has 12 amino acids. Trimming cost V 6 bases and J 6 bases, with 8 bases left between them. CDR1 is SNHLY, CDR2 FYNNEI, per germline. For the CDR3, the DNA is TGTGCCAGCAGGCCACAAGCCGGGGAGCTGTTTTTT. Residues: CASRPQAGELFF.

This clonotype was counted many times. The V and J genes are TRBV28 and TRBJ1-3; TRBD1 is a possible D gene (5 bases). V shed 1 base and J shed 7 bases, with 14 bases lying between them. CDR3 length: 15 residues. The germline V gene has CDR1 MDHEN and CDR2 SYDVKM. In DNA form, the CDR3 reads TGTGCCAGCAGTTTATCTGGGGCTATTTTGAACACCATATATTTT. Translated, it gives CASSLSGAILNTIYF.

At least ten counts were recorded for this clonotype. V and J are TRBV15 and TRBJ1-1, with D perhaps matching TRBD1 (5 bases). This CDR3 contains 15 residues. CDR1 and CDR2 from the germline V gene are LNHNV and YYDKDF (reference sequence). V shed 3 bases and J shed 1 base, with 12 bases lying between them. The CDR3 region is CATSRGGIGNTEAFF. The CDR3, as DNA: TGTGCCACCAGCAGGGGGGGGATCGGGAACACTGAAGCTTTCTTT. Full variable domain (remainder filled in from reference TRBV15 and TRBJ1-1): DAMVIQNPRYQVTQFGKPVTLSCSQTLNHNVMYWYQQKSSQAPKLLFHYYDKDFNNEADTPDNFQSRRPNTSFCFLDIRSPGLGDTAMYLCATSRGGIGNTEAFFGQGTRLTVV.

In this sample, this clonotype turned up many times. This chain joins TRBV24-1 and TRBJ2-1; 8 nucleotides align to TRBD2. Germline V gene data show CDR1 as KGHDR and CDR2 as SFDVKD. V shed 3 bases and J 4 bases; nucleotides not matched to a gene: 7. The CDR3 has 16 residues. CDR3 bases: TGTGCCACCAGTGATCCCGGACTAGCCGGGTACAATGAGCAGTTCTTC. As protein: CATSDPGLAGYNEQFF.

This clonotype was counted between two and nine times. This chain links TRBV10-3 with TRBJ2-6; D is unclear. CDR3 length equals 15 residues. Trimming cost V 3 bases and J 2 bases, with 8 bases left between them. Germline lookup yields CDR1 ENHRY and CDR2 SYGVKD. CDR3 residues: CAISDETAGANVLTF. CDR3 nucleotides: TGTGCCATCAGTGATGAGACGGCTGGGGCCAACGTCCTGACTTTC.

This sequence joins TRBV12-3 or TRBV12-4 and TRBJ2-2; D not resolved. The CDR3 has 13 residues. The V gene lost 6 bases and the J gene lost 4 bases, with 9 bases spanning the gap. This CDR3 reads CASRSQSTGELFF. CDR3 in DNA: TGTGCCAGCAGGTCCCAGAGCACCGGGGAGCTGTTTTTT.

The rearrangement links TRBV5-1 to TRBJ1-3, with D possibly matching TRBD1 (5 bases). This CDR3 is 14 amino acids long. Trimming took 4 bases from V and 0 from J, leaving 8 bases between them. Germline values: CDR1 SGHRS, CDR2 YFSETQ. The CDR3 coding sequence is TGCGCCAGCAGCCAAACAGGCTCTGGAAACACCATATATTTT. Amino acid sequence: CASSQTGSGNTIYF.

This clonotype was observed many times. J is TRBJ2-1 and V is TRBV24-1; D is uncertain. Trimming pared 3 bases from V and 8 bases from J, leaving 7 bases between. Germline V gene lookup returns CDR1 KGHDR and CDR2 SFDVKD. This CDR3 has 12 residues. The CDR3 sequence is CATSDGWYEQFF. As DNA, the CDR3 is TGTGCCACCAGTGATGGCTGGTATGAGCAGTTCTTC.

This chain joins TRBV11-1 and TRBJ2-2; TRBD2 matches at 12 bases. V gave up 4 bases and J gave up 4 bases; unmatched junction bases: 10. CDR3 length equals 18 residues. CDR1 SGHAT and CDR2 FQDESV come from the germline V gene (reference sequence). The CDR3 DNA reads TGTGCCAGCAGCTACCACCTAACTAGCGGGAGGTCCACCGGGGAGCTGTTTTTT. The encoded protein is CASSYHLTSGRSTGELFF.

In its sample, this clonotype was seen many times. The gene calls are TRBV7-2 and TRBJ1-1; TRBD1 matches at 8 bases. Germline loops: CDR1 SGHTA, CDR2 FQGNSA. Trimming at V came to 5 bases and at J to 11 bases, leaving 10 bases not matched to a gene. This CDR3 comprises 13 residues. The CDR3 spells CASSAVTGGGAFF. CDR3 coding DNA: TGTGCCAGCAGCGCCGTCACAGGGGGTGGTGCTTTCTTT.

This clonotype occurred many times. V gene TRBV5-1 combines with J gene TRBJ1-1; no reliable D call. The germline V gene encodes CDR1 SGHRS and CDR2 YFSETQ. This CDR3 region has 13 residues. Trimming took 0 bases from V and 3 from J, leaving 6 bases between them. The CDR3, as DNA: TGCGCCAGCAGCTTGGCCGTTGACACTGAAGCTTTCTTT. Amino acid sequence: CASSLAVDTEAFF.

In its sample, this clonotype was seen many times. The chain carries TRBV5-6 and TRBJ2-3; 8 nucleotides line up with TRBD2. Germline trimming cut 3 bases from V and 2 bases from J; bases unmatched to any gene: 8. The CDR3 is 16 residues long. Germline lookup yields CDR1 SGHDT and CDR2 YYEEEE. The DNA of the CDR3 is TGTGCCAGCAGCTCGGAACTAGCGGCAAACACAGATACGCAGTATTTT. Its protein is CASSSELAANTDTQYF. Full variable domain (outside the CDR3, taken from reference TRBV5-6 and TRBJ2-3): DAGVTQSPTHLIKTRGQQVTLRCSPKSGHDTVSWYQQALGQGPQFIFQYYEEEERQRGNFPDRFSGHQFPNYSSELNVNALLLGDSALYLCASSSELAANTDTQYFGPGTRLTVL.

V usage is TRBV28 and J usage is TRBJ2-7; TRBD2 agrees at 7 bases. The V segment lost 4 bases and the J segment 1 base; nucleotides outside the gene matches: 13. The CDR3 is made up of 17 amino acids. CDR1 is MDHEN and CDR2 is SYDVKM in the germline V gene. The DNA of the CDR3 is TGTGCCAGCAGTTCCTCCGCCCCGACTAGCCTTTCCTACGAGCAGTACGTC. This gives the protein CASSSSAPTSLSYEQYV.

Ten or more counts support this clonotype. V and J are TRBV2 and TRBJ2-2; a weak D match, TRBD1 (6 bases). Germline V CDR1 and CDR2: SNHLY, FYNNEI. Trimming removed 3 bases from V and 6 bases from J, with 11 bases in between. The CDR3 spans 14 residues. This chain's CDR3 is CASSDSNRAGELFF. DNA for the CDR3: TGTGCCAGCAGTGACTCAAACAGGGCCGGGGAGCTGTTTTTT.